This T cell receptor (beta chain) was obtained from a study of cytomegalovirus exposure and HLA in healthy donors. Turning to the study itself: T cells numbering about 200 million yielded some 120 million unique TCR beta sequences in an earlier analysis. General study findings and limits: Reported performance of the classifier showed diagnosis of cytomegalovirus status with high specificity and sensitivity.

A remark on this clone: Its antigen remains unidentified.

Germline CDR1 and CDR2: SGHRS and YFSETQ. CDR3 length: 15 amino acids. J was trimmed by 8 bases and V by 4 bases; bases with no gene match: 7. PCR primers comprised 60 Vbeta and 13 Jbeta primers. The table came from immunoSEQ multiplex PCR; TCRdb's copy has only in-frame clones and leaves some out. The table lists roughly 110,000 clones, around 76% of them singletons. When sampled, the donors appeared nominally healthy, though they likely had unrecorded immune exposures. Sample: PBMCs. The source of this sequence is a woman aged 50 to 60 in good health and CMV-seropositive. V and J are TRBV5-1 and TRBJ1-6; 9 bases map to TRBD1. The CDR3: CASSPGTGRDSPLHF. DNA of the CDR3: TGCGCCAGCAGCCCCGGGACAGGGAGGGATTCACCCCTCCACTTT.